This T cell receptor (beta chain) is from a study of blood T cell repertoires in COVID-19. In the study overall: Spain, Italy and the United States supplied samples that represented acute and convalescent COVID-19. PBMCs, B-cell-depleted T cells, or T cells provided the cDNA or gDNA that made up the material.

The CDR3 spans 11 residues. Germline V gene sequence: CDR1 MDHEN, CDR2 SYDVKM. Deletions cut 10 bases from V and 8 bases from J, with 9 bases between. As originally analysed: Cell counts per sample came from amplifying reference gene primers. Method: immunoSEQ multiplex PCR; TCRdb's copy keeps in-frame clones and lacks some. V, J and clone size reflect that table, while D and trimming were determined from the DNA. The sample carries a few hundred thousand clones, approximately 88% recorded once. This sequence originates from a human donor in a cohort sampled during active COVID-19. Sequenced input: peripheral blood. This rearrangement joins TRBV28 to TRBJ1-6; no clear D. The CDR3 DNA follows: TGTGCCACCCGAGAAGATTCACCCCTCCACTTT. The encoded protein is CATREDSPLHF.